Sequencing of this TCR beta chain was carried out in a study of T cell responses to AZD1222 COVID-19 vaccine. Study-wide points: None of the repertoires were sampled until the peak T cell response had passed.

V was clipped by 6 bases and J by 0 bases, with 15 bases between them. The CDR3 has 15 residues. Germline V gene lookup returns CDR1 SNHLY and CDR2 FYNNEI. Sequencing was performed with immunoSEQ multiplex PCR; in TCRdb, only in-frame clones are kept and a portion is missing. The repertoire includes about 96,000 clones, almost 90% of them detected once, and 20% to 30% sits in the top ten. For this clone: Antigen: not known.

Here the sequenced sample was peripheral blood, taken on day 0 of AZD1222 vaccination. This TCR was sampled from an adult in good health. V usage is TRBV2 and J usage is TRBJ2-7, with D unclear. The DNA for the CDR3 is TGTGCCAGCAGACCCACTCTCCTACTCTCCTACGAGCAGTACTTC. Its protein product is CASRPTLLLSYEQYF.